Listed below are T cell receptor beta chains from one sample, sequenced in a study of T cell responses to AZD1222 COVID-19 vaccine. Assay used: immunoSEQ multiplex PCR; TCRdb lists only in-frame clones, some missing. The sample holds 250,000 to 300,000 clones, around 92% seen once. The source material was peripheral blood, sampled 28 days after the second AZD1222 dose. The receptors were gathered from an adult who received the AZD1222 COVID-19 vaccine. CDR3s include the opening cysteine and the closing phenylalanine or tryptophan. The order of the fields is clone size, J gene, D gene, V gene, CDR3 DNA, CDR3 protein. The D gene is left open where the match is weak. Expanded clones are given a class, and other clones once, few, many or no size at all.

clone_size: -; j_call: TRBJ2-3; d_call: -; v_call: TRBV20-1; cdr3_nt: TGCAGTGCCCTAGCCGGGGATACGCAGTATTTT; cdr3_aa: CSALAGDTQYF
clone_size: -; j_call: TRBJ2-3; d_call: TRBD1; v_call: TRBV5-1; cdr3_nt: TGCGCCAGCAGCGTGGGACAGTGGACAGATACGCAGTATTTT; cdr3_aa: CASSVGQWTDTQYF
clone_size: -; j_call: TRBJ1-2; d_call: TRBD1; v_call: TRBV5-4; cdr3_nt: TGTGCCAGCAGCTTGGGACAGGGGGGGCCGGGAAGGGGCTACACCTTC; cdr3_aa: CASSLGQGGPGRGYTF
clone_size: -; j_call: TRBJ1-2; d_call: -; v_call: TRBV28; cdr3_nt: TGTGCCAGCAGTTTAGGGTTCTATGGCTACACCTTC; cdr3_aa: CASSLGFYGYTF
clone_size: -; j_call: TRBJ1-1; d_call: -; v_call: TRBV10-3; cdr3_nt: TGTGCCATCAGTCAATTGAGACTCACAGGAGCGGACACTGAAGCTTTCTTT; cdr3_aa: CAISQLRLTGADTEAFF
clone_size: -; j_call: TRBJ2-7; d_call: -; v_call: TRBV10-3; cdr3_nt: TGTGCCATCAGTACCCCCCGACAGGCGAGCTCCTACGAGCAGTACTTC; cdr3_aa: CAISTPRQASSYEQYF
clone_size: -; j_call: TRBJ1-1; d_call: -; v_call: TRBV6-5; cdr3_nt: TGTGCCAGCAGTTATTCTGAGAACACTGAAGCTTTCTTT; cdr3_aa: CASSYSENTEAFF
clone_size: once; j_call: TRBJ1-4; d_call: -; v_call: TRBV3-1/TRBV3-2; cdr3_nt: TGTGCCAGCAGCCAAGATTGGGCTACTAATGAAAAACTGTTTTTT; cdr3_aa: CASSQDWATNEKLFF
clone_size: once; j_call: TRBJ2-1; d_call: -; v_call: TRBV7-6; cdr3_nt: TGTGCCAGCAGCTTAAACAGAAACAATGAGCAGTTCTTC; cdr3_aa: CASSLNRNNEQFF
clone_size: -; j_call: TRBJ2-7; d_call: -; v_call: TRBV5-1; cdr3_nt: TGCGCCAGCAGCGCCGGGACACCCGCCTACGAGCAGTACTTC; cdr3_aa: CASSAGTPAYEQYF
clone_size: once; j_call: TRBJ2-7; d_call: TRBD1; v_call: TRBV10-3; cdr3_nt: TGTGCCATCAGTGAAAAAAGTTTCCTAACATCGATCAATACCGGGACAGGGGCCTTC; cdr3_aa: CAISEKSFLTSINTGTGAF
clone_size: -; j_call: TRBJ2-7; d_call: -; v_call: TRBV27; cdr3_nt: TGTGCCAGCAGTTCGACACCCACCCACTACGAGCAGTACTTC; cdr3_aa: CASSSTPTHYEQYF
clone_size: -; j_call: TRBJ2-1; d_call: -; v_call: TRBV2; cdr3_nt: TGTGCCAGCAGTGAAGCGAGGCCAGCCTCCTACAATGAGCAGTTCTTC; cdr3_aa: CASSEARPASYNEQFF
clone_size: once; j_call: TRBJ1-1; d_call: TRBD1; v_call: TRBV18; cdr3_nt: TGTGCCAGCTCCGGGGACAGTGAAGCTTTCTTT; cdr3_aa: CASSGDSEAFF
clone_size: -; j_call: TRBJ2-3; d_call: -; v_call: TRBV15; cdr3_nt: TGTGCCACCAGCAGACCTGGGACCAACCCTGCCGATACGCAGTATTTT; cdr3_aa: CATSRPGTNPADTQYF
clone_size: -; j_call: TRBJ1-5; d_call: -; v_call: TRBV20-1; cdr3_nt: TGCAGTGCGAGTGACAGACGGAATCAGCCCCAGCATTTT; cdr3_aa: CSASDRRNQPQHF
clone_size: -; j_call: TRBJ2-3; d_call: TRBD2; v_call: TRBV2; cdr3_nt: TGTGCCAGTAGCGGGGGGCCCAGCACAGATACGCAGTATTTT; cdr3_aa: CASSGGPSTDTQYF
clone_size: -; j_call: TRBJ1-1; d_call: -; v_call: TRBV7-2; cdr3_nt: TGTGCCAGCAGCTCACAGGGAGGCGGCACTGAAGCTTTCTTT; cdr3_aa: CASSSQGGGTEAFF